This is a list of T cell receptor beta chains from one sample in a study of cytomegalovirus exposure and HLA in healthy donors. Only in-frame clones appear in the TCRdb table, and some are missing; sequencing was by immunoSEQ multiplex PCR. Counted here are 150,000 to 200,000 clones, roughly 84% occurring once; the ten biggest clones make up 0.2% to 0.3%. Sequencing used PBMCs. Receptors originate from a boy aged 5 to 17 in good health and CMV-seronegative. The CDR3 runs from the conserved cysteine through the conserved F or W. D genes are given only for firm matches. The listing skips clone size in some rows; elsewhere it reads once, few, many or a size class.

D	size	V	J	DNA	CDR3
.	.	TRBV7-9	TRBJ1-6	TGTGCCAGCAGCCCGGAACAGGGATTCTCACCCCTCCACTTT	CASSPEQGFSPLHF
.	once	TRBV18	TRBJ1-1	TGTGCCAGCTCAATTTTCGGTTGGACTGAAGCTTTCTTT	CASSIFGWTEAFF
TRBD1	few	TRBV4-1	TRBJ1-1	TGCGCCAGCAGCCTATCACAGGGGGCGGTTGAAGCTTTCTTT	CASSLSQGAVEAFF
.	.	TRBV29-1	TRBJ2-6	TGCAGCGTGAGAGGACGGGGACTCTCTGGGGCCAACGTCCTGACTTTC	CSVRGRGLSGANVLTF
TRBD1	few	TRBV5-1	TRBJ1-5	TGCGCCAGCAGCGCAGGACAGGGGGCGAGGGGATATAGCAATCAGCCCCAGCATTTT	CASSAGQGARGYSNQPQHF
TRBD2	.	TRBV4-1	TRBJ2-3	TGCGCCAGCAGCCAAGATAGGGGACTAGTGGCGTCCACAGATACGCAGTATTTT	CASSQDRGLVASTDTQYF
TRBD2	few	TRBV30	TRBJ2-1	TGTGCCTGGAGTGGAAGGCTAGCGGGTAACAATGAGCAGTTCTTC	CAWSGRLAGNNEQFF
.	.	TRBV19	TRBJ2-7	TGTGCCACCACTTCGGTCTACCCCTACGAGCAGTACTTC	CATTSVYPYEQYF
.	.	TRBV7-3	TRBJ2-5	TGTGCCAGCAGCCCTGGACTGCAGTCGGAGACCCAGTACTTC	CASSPGLQSETQYF
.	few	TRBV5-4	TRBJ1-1	TGTGCCAGCAGCTTGCTTCCAGATCAAGTCGCTGAAGCTTTCTTT	CASSLLPDQVAEAFF
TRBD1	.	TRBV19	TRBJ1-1	TGTGCCAGTAGACGCGTGGGGACAGGGGCCGTCACTGAAGCTTTCTTT	CASRRVGTGAVTEAFF
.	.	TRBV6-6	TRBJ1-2	TGTGCCAGCAGTTATGCAGGGGATCCTAACTATGGCTACACCTTC	CASSYAGDPNYGYTF
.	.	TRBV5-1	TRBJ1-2	TGCGCCAGCAGCCTCGGACAGAAATCATATGGCTACACCTTC	CASSLGQKSYGYTF
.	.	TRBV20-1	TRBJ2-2	TGCAGTGCCCCGGTACTTGGGGAGCTGTTTTTT	CSAPVLGELFF
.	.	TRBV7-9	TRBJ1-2	TGTGCCAGCAGCTTAGCGGGCAGGGAAACACCTAACTATGGCTACACCTTC	CASSLAGRETPNYGYTF
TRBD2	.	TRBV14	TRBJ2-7	TGTGCCAGCAGCCTCTGGGGGACTAGCGGGACCTACGAGCAGTACTTC	CASSLWGTSGTYEQYF
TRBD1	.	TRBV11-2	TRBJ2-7	TGTGCCAGCAGTCTGACAGGGTCCGCCTACGAGCAGTACTTC	CASSLTGSAYEQYF
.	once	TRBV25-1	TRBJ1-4	TGTGCCAGCAGTGACACACACGAAAAACTGTTTTTT	CASSDTHEKLFF
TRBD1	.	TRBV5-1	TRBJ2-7	TGCGCCAGCAGCTGGACAGGGGCCACGGACGAGCAGTACTTC	CASSWTGATDEQYF
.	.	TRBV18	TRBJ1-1	TGTGCCAGCTCACCCCAGGGTAACACTGAAGCTTTCTTT	CASSPQGNTEAFF
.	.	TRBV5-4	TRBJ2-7	TGTGCCAGCAGCCGACCCGAGGACGGGGCCTACGAGCAGTACTTC	CASSRPEDGAYEQYF
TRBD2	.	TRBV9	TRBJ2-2	TGTGCCAGCAGCGTAGCCCTAGCGGGAGGGCCGGACGGGGAGCTGTTTTTT	CASSVALAGGPDGELFF
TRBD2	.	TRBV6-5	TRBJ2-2	TGTGCCAGCAGTTACGGGACTAGGCGCGTCGGGGAGCTGTTTTTT	CASSYGTRRVGELFF
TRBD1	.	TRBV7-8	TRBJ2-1	TGTGCCAGCAGCTCTCCGTGGGTTTACAGGGGCGATGAGCAGTTCTTC	CASSSPWVYRGDEQFF